The next 25 T cell receptor beta chains were all read from a single sample in a study of blood T cell repertoires in COVID-19. Produced via immunoSEQ multiplex PCR; TCRdb's table is partial and in-frame only. The table shows over 150,000 clones, with about 89% occurring only once. Sequenced input: peripheral blood. These receptor sequences come from a man younger than 30 who had recovered from COVID-19.

The chain employs TRBV4-3 and TRBJ2-5; 7 nucleotides align to TRBD2. V lost 4 bases, J lost 5 bases, and 10 bases stayed unmatched. The CDR3 totals 15 residues. Germline V CDR1 and CDR2: LGHNA, YSLEER. The CDR3 region is CASSLLGGDGETQYF. CDR3 nucleotides: TGCGCCAGCAGCCTCCTGGGGGGGGATGGGGAGACCCAGTACTTC.

The chain joins TRBV7-2 to TRBJ1-1; 11 bases agree with TRBD1. The germline V gene has CDR1 SGHTA and CDR2 FQGNSA. CDR3 size: 17 residues. With 1 base clipped from V and 5 bases from J, the junction kept 9 bases outside the gene matches. The CDR3 bases are TGTGCCAGCAGCTTAGGCGGACAGGGGGCGGTAAGGACTGAAGCTTTCTTT. This translates into CASSLGGQGAVRTEAFF. The full variable domain, with the rest looked up from reference TRBV7-2 and TRBJ1-1, is GAGVSQSPSNKVTEKGKDVELRCDPISGHTALYWYRQSLGQGLEFLIYFQGNSAPDKSGLPSDRFSAERTGGSVSTLTIQRTQQEDSAVYLCASSLGGQGAVRTEAFFGQGTRLTVV.

The V call is TRBV5-6, the J call TRBJ1-5; 9 nucleotides match TRBD1. In germline, CDR1 is SGHDT, CDR2 YYEEEE. The J segment lost 4 bases and the V segment lost 5 bases, leaving 7 bases of the junction unmatched. The CDR3 runs to 15 residues. DNA for the CDR3: TGTGCCAGCAGTTCCGGGACAGGGAAGAATCAGCCCCAGCATTTT. Translating it yields CASSSGTGKNQPQHF.

J is TRBJ2-4 and V is TRBV9; tentatively, D is TRBD2 (5 bases). The germline V gene has CDR1 SGDLS and CDR2 YYNGEE. Trimming stripped 4 bases from V and 8 bases from J, with 7 bases between. This CDR3 has 11 amino acids. CDR3 nucleotides: TGTGCCAGCAGCCCGCGGGACATTCAGTACTTC. Translating it yields CASSPRDIQYF.

The chain uses TRBV7-2 and TRBJ2-3, with 8 bases aligning to TRBD2. This CDR3 has 15 amino acids. The junction had 5 bases not matched to a gene; V was cut back by 1 base and J by 5 bases. Germline loops: CDR1 SGHTA, CDR2 FQGNSA. The CDR3 spells CASSLGGRIEDTQYF. Written as DNA, the CDR3 is TGTGCCAGCAGCTTAGGCGGGAGGATTGAAGATACGCAGTATTTT.

This chain uses TRBV19 with TRBJ1-5, with D hard to call. Trimming pared 10 bases from V and 1 base from J, leaving 11 bases between. CDR1 is LNHDA, CDR2 SQIVND, per germline (reference sequence). The CDR3 is 13 residues long. CDR3 bases: TGTGCCACTAGGCCAGTCAGCAATCAGCCCCAGCATTTT. Protein sequence: CATRPVSNQPQHF.

Ten or more counts support this clone. The chain recombines TRBV4-3 with TRBJ2-1; the D gene is possibly TRBD2 (5 bases). The V gene lost 0 bases and the J gene lost 8 bases, with 11 bases spanning the gap. Germline V gene lookup returns CDR1 LGHNA and CDR2 YSLEER. CDR3 length equals 14 residues. CDR3 amino acids: CASSQDRGSHEQFF. The DNA of the CDR3 is TGCGCCAGCAGCCAAGATCGAGGGAGTCATGAGCAGTTCTTC.

The chain recombines TRBV6-1 with TRBJ2-7, with TRBD1 identical over 9 bases. CDR3 length equals 15 residues. V shed 3 bases, J shed 6 bases, and the junction held 9 bases outside the gene matches. Germline CDR1 is MNHNS and CDR2 is SASEGT. CDR3 nucleotides: TGTGCCAGCAGTGACCGGGACAGGGTGGACCCCGAGCAGTACTTC. Protein: CASSDRDRVDPEQYF.

To note about this clone: Other DNA sequences in the same sample also yield this CDR3. V is TRBV11-3 and J is TRBJ2-1, with TRBD2 matching 15 bases. This CDR3 has 15 amino acids. Per the germline V gene, CDR1 is SGHNT and CDR2 is YENEEA. The V gene end was trimmed by 5 bases and the J gene end by 7 bases; junction bases not matched to a gene: 3. As DNA, the CDR3 is TGTGCCAGCAGCCCTGGACTAGCGGGAGGGAATGAGCAGTTCTTC. This encodes CASSPGLAGGNEQFF.

The chain is built from TRBV7-3 and TRBJ1-1, with 7 bases matching TRBD1. Germline CDR1 is SGHTA and CDR2 is FQGTGA. CDR3 length: 14 residues. With V trimmed by 5 bases and J by 7 bases, 10 bases remained unmatched. DNA of the CDR3: TGTGCCAGCAGCCCAGACAGGGTATCGAATGAAGCTTTCTTT. It specifies CASSPDRVSNEAFF. Variable domain in full (rest from reference TRBV7-3 and TRBJ1-1): GAGVSQTPSNKVTEKGKYVELRCDPISGHTALYWYRQSLGQGPEFLIYFQGTGAADDSGLPNDRFFAVRPEGSVSTLKIQRTERGDSAVYLCASSPDRVSNEAFFGQGTRLTVV.

The chain joins TRBV2 to TRBJ1-5; D possibly corresponds to TRBD1 (6 bases). The germline V and J ends were trimmed by 6 bases and 3 bases, with 15 bases remaining between them. The CDR3 consists of 15 residues. CDR1 and CDR2 from the germline V gene are SNHLY and FYNNEI. CDR3 sequence (DNA): TGTGCCAGCAGGAAAGACAGGTATGACAATCAGCCCCAGCATTTT. Amino acid sequence: CASRKDRYDNQPQHF.

J is TRBJ2-2 and V is TRBV7-8; 9 bases are a match to TRBD2. Germline-derived CDR1 and CDR2 are SGHVS and FQNEAQ. With 2 bases clipped from V and 6 bases from J, the junction kept 4 bases outside the gene matches. This CDR3 is 15 amino acids long. The CDR3 DNA follows: TGTGCCAGCAGCTTACTAGCGGGAAAGGCCGGGGAGCTGTTTTTT. Its protein product is CASSLLAGKAGELFF.

The rearrangement uses TRBV5-5 and TRBJ1-1; the D is unclear. Trimming pared 4 bases from V and 3 bases from J, leaving 13 bases between. The CDR3 extends over 14 amino acids. In germline, CDR1 is SGHKS, CDR2 YYEKEE (reference sequence). CDR3 in DNA: TGTGCCAGCAGCCCTAAGCCCGGTTACACTGAAGCTTTCTTT. Amino acid sequence: CASSPKPGYTEAFF.

The rearrangement links TRBV4-1 to TRBJ2-7, with TRBD2 matching over 11 bases. V was pared by 5 bases and J by 2 bases, with 8 bases of the junction left unmatched. Germline V gene sequence: CDR1 MGHRA, CDR2 YSYEKL. This CDR3 is 16 amino acids long. Here the CDR3 reads CASSSGALAGAYEQYF. CDR3 sequence (DNA): TGCGCCAGCAGCTCAGGTGCACTAGCGGGGGCCTACGAGCAGTACTTC.

CDR3 nucleotide sequence: TGTGCCTGGAGTGTACAAAGGGGGCGGTACGAGCAGTACTTC. This sequence encodes CAWSVQRGRYEQYF. The chain combines TRBV30 with TRBJ2-7; 7 nucleotides match TRBD1. After removal of 0 bases from V and 4 bases from J, the junction contained 6 bases not matched to a gene. Germline values: CDR1 GTSNPN, CDR2 SVGIG (reference sequence). The CDR3 totals 14 residues.

The chain employs TRBV15 and TRBJ2-3, with D possibly TRBD2 on 5 matching bases. Germline V gene data show CDR1 as LNHNV and CDR2 as YYDKDF (reference sequence). The CDR3 runs to 16 residues. V was clipped by 3 bases and J by 1 base, with 14 bases between them. The CDR3 region is CATSRRSGGGTDTQYF. The CDR3 bases are TGTGCCACCAGCAGGAGAAGCGGTGGGGGCACAGATACGCAGTATTTT.

Written as DNA, the CDR3 is TGTGCCAGCAGCCCAGGTACATACGAGCAGTACTTC. This sequence encodes CASSPGTYEQYF. The chain carries TRBV7-8 and TRBJ2-7; no clear D gene. Germline CDR1 is SGHVS and CDR2 is FQNEAQ. This CDR3 contains 12 residues. Trimming shortened V by 5 bases and J by 4 bases, and 9 bases separated the two germline ends. Full variable domain (outside the CDR3, taken from reference TRBV7-8 and TRBJ2-7): GAGVSQSPRYKVAKRGQDVALRCDPISGHVSLFWYQQALGQGPEFLTYFQNEAQLDKSGLPSDRFFAERPEGSVSTLKIQRTQQEDSAVYLCASSPGTYEQYFGPGTRLTVT.

The rearrangement links TRBV29-1 to TRBJ1-2; D is uncertain. The CDR3 totals 14 residues. Per germline, CDR1 SQVTM and CDR2 ANQGSEA. V was pared by 2 bases and J by 8 bases, with 18 bases between. The CDR3 protein is CSVESGDRFTGYTF. DNA for the CDR3: TGCAGCGTTGAATCCGGGGATAGGTTCACCGGCTACACCTTC. Complete variable domain (other parts from reference TRBV29-1 and TRBJ1-2): SAVISQKPSRDICQRGTSLTIQCQVDSQVTMMFWYRQQPGQSLTLIATANQGSEATYESGFVIDKFPISRPNLTFSTLTVSNMSPEDSSIYLCSVESGDRFTGYTFGSGTRLTVV.

The J gene is TRBJ2-7, the V gene TRBV24-1, with 14 bases lining up with TRBD2. Germline V CDR1 and CDR2: KGHDR, SFDVKD. Trimming removed 4 bases from V and 6 bases from J; junction bases left unmatched: 1. CDR3 length equals 14 residues. In DNA, the CDR3 is TGTGCCACCAGTGACGGACTAGCGGGAGGCGAGCAGTACTTC. As protein: CATSDGLAGGEQYF.

The rearrangement joins TRBV5-1 to TRBJ2-1; 8 bases are a match to TRBD1. The junction had 9 bases not matched to a gene; V was cut back by 2 bases and J by 8 bases. The germline V gene has CDR1 SGHRS and CDR2 YFSETQ. This CDR3 is 15 amino acids long. The CDR3 loop is CASSFPGQEGDEQFF. The CDR3 DNA reads TGCGCCAGCAGCTTCCCGGGACAGGAAGGCGATGAGCAGTTCTTC.

The rearrangement uses TRBV6-2 or TRBV6-3 and TRBJ2-3; 12 bases are shared with TRBD2. Germline V CDR1 and CDR2: MNHEY, SVGEGT. Trimming at V came to 0 bases and at J to 2 bases, leaving 6 bases not matched to a gene. This CDR3 comprises 18 residues. This chain's CDR3 is CASSYSLLAGGYTDTQYF. In DNA, the CDR3 is TGTGCCAGCAGTTACTCCTTACTAGCGGGAGGTTACACAGATACGCAGTATTTT.

V and J are TRBV6-6 and TRBJ2-2; the match to TRBD2 covers 10 bases. The CDR3 spans 19 residues. Germline V gene lookup returns CDR1 MNHNY and CDR2 SVGAGI (reference sequence). V lost 6 bases, J lost 4 bases, and 17 bases stayed unmatched. The CDR3 DNA reads TGTGCCAGCAGCTTATTCCCTAGCGGGGGCGCGCTTGGCACCGGGGAGCTGTTTTTT. The encoded protein is CASSLFPSGGALGTGELFF.

This clone occurred a few times. V gene TRBV4-1 combines with J gene TRBJ2-7; no definite D call. The CDR3 runs 14 residues. The V gene lost 1 base and the J gene lost 2 bases, with 9 bases spanning the gap. The germline V gene encodes CDR1 MGHRA and CDR2 YSYEKL. The CDR3 DNA reads as TGCGCCAGCAGCCAAGTACAGCTCCCCTACGAGCAGTACTTC. Protein: CASSQVQLPYEQYF.

The rearrangement joins TRBV5-5 to TRBJ2-3; a weak D match, TRBD2 (6 bases). This CDR3 is 15 amino acids long. V gave up 0 bases and J gave up 0 bases, with 8 bases separating them. Germline V gives CDR1 SGHKS, CDR2 YYEKEE (reference sequence). In DNA, the CDR3 is TGTGCCAGCAGCTTGGAACTAGCAAGCACAGATACGCAGTATTTT. It yields the protein CASSLELASTDTQYF.

CDR3 bases: TGTGCCACCAGCAGAGATGGGGGGGTGGATGGCTACACCTTC. It encodes CATSRDGGVDGYTF. The V gene is TRBV15, the J gene TRBJ1-2; D perhaps matches TRBD1 (5 bases). V gave up 0 bases and J gave up 6 bases, with 11 bases separating them. Germline V CDR1 and CDR2: LNHNV, YYDKDF (reference sequence). The CDR3 contains 14 residues.